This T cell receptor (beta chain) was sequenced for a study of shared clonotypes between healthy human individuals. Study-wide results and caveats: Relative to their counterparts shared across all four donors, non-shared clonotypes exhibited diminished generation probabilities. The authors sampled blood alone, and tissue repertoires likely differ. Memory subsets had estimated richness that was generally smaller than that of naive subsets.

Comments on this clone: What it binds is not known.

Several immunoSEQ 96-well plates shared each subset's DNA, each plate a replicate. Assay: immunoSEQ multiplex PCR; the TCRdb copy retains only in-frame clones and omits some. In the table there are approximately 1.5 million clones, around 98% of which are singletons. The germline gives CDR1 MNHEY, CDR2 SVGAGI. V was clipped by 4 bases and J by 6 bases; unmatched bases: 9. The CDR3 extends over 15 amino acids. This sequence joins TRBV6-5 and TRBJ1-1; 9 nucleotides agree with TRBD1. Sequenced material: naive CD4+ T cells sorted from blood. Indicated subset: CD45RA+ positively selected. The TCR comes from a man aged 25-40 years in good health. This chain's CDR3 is CASSSSGTGKPEAFF. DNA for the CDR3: TGTGCCAGCAGTTCATCCGGGACAGGGAAGCCTGAAGCTTTCTTT.